This TCR beta chain comes out of a study of post-analysis software for immune sequencing data. General observations from the study: Patients carried four or five TRBV segments more frequently than controls did, and TRBV5-6, TRBV5-1 and TRBV20-1 were among them. Controls' normalized Chao1 diversity significantly exceeded that of multiple sclerosis patients. F-measure co-clustering was strong for batch-matched samples.

This clonotype turned up a few times. Its specificity is unknown. Every TCR beta cDNA library bore unique molecular identifiers. Out of about 1 to 11 million T cells, roughly 0.5 million cDNA molecules were generated. Via MiXCR, TCRdb re-called the PCR reads, giving one row per CDR3 protein. Found here are hundreds of thousands of distinct CDR3 sequences, around 27% of them singletons; the top ten hold about 0.5%. Germline loops: CDR1 DFQATT, CDR2 SNEGSKA (reference sequence). V was clipped by 0 bases and J by 2 bases, with 11 bases between them. This CDR3 spans 14 amino acids. The V call is TRBV20-1, the J call TRBJ2-7, with D perhaps matching TRBD2 (6 bases). The sequencing sample was made of blood. The clonotype was recovered from a girl aged 10 to 17 with multiple sclerosis. The CDR3 sequence is CSARDGLSTYEQYF. The CDR3 bases are TGCAGTGCTAGAGATGGACTATCCACCTACGAGCAGTACTTC.